This T cell receptor beta chain was obtained from a study of T-cell memory formation after mild COVID-19. Overall study: There were largely donor-specific TCR clusters. Study findings and constraints: Contracting CD4+ clones sat mainly in CM and EM; CD8+ in EMRA.

On this clonotype itself: Its antigen is not identified.

This CDR3 is built from 15 residues. V was clipped by 0 bases and J by 0 bases, with 7 bases between them. Germline loops: CDR1 SGHRS, CDR2 YFSETQ. TCRdb re-called the 5' RACE reads with MiXCR, one entry per CDR3 protein. In the table there are roughly 550,000 distinct CDR3 sequences, roughly 22% of which are singletons. The source is an adult woman who had mild COVID-19 (a few samples of this study predate the infection). Cell type and time point are not known. What was sequenced was PBMCs or a T cell subset sorted from them (not recorded which). The gene calls are TRBV5-1 and TRBJ1-3; D uncertain. The CDR3 DNA reads as TGCGCCAGCAGCTTGGACCAGGCCTCTGGAAACACCATATATTTT. It codes for CASSLDQASGNTIYF.